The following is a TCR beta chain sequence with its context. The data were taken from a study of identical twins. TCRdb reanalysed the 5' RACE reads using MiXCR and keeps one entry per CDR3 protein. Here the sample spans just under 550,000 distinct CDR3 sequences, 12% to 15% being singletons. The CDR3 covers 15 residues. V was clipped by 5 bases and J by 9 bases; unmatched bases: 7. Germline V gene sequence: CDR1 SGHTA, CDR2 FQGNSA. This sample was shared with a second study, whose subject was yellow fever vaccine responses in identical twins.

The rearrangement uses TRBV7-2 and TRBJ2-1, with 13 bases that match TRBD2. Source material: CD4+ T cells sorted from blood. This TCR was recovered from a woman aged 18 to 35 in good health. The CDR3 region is CASSPGLAGAGEQFF. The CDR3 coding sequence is TGTGCCAGCAGCCCCGGACTAGCGGGGGCGGGTGAGCAGTTCTTC.